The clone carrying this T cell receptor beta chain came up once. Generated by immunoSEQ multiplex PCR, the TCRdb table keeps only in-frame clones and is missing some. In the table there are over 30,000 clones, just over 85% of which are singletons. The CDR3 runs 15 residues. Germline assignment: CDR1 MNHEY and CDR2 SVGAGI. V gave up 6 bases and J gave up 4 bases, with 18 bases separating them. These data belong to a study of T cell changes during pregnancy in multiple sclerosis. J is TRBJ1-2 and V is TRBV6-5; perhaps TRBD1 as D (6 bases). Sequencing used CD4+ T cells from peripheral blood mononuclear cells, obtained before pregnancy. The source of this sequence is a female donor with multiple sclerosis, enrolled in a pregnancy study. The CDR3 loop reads CASRGTQGSGYGYTF. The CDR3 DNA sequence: TGTGCCAGCAGGGGGACACAGGGCTCCGGCTATGGCTACACCTTC.